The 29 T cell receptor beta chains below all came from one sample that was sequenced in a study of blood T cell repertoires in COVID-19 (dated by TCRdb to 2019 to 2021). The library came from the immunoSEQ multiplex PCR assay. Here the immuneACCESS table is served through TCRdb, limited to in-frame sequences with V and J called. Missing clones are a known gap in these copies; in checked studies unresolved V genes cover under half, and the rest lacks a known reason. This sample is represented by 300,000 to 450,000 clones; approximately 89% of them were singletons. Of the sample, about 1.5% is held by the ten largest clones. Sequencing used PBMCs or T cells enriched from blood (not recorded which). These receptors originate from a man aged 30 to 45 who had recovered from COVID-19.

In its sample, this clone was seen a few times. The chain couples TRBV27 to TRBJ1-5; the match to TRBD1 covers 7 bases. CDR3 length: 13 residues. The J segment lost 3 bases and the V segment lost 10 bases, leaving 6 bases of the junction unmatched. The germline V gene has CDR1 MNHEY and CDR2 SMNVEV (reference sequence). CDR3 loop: CATRGQNNQPQHF. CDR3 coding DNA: TGTGCCACTCGGGGACAGAACAATCAGCCCCAGCATTTT.

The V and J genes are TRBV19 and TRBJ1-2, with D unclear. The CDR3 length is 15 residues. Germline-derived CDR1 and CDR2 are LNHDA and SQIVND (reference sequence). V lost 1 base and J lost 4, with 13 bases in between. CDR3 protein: CASSIGVLSSYGYTF. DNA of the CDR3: TGTGCCAGTAGTATAGGGGTACTGTCTAGCTATGGCTACACCTTC.

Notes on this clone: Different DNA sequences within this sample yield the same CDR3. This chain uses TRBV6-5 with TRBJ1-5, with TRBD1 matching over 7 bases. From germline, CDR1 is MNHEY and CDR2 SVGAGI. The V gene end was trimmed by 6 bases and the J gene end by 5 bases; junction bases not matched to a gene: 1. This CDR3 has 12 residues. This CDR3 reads CASRTGHQPQHF. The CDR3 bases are TGTGCCAGCAGGACAGGGCATCAGCCCCAGCATTTT.

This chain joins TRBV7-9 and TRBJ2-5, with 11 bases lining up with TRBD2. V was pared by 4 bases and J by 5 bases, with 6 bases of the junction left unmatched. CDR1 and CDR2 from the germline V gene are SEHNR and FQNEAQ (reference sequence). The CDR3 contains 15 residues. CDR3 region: CASSSRLAGSETQYF. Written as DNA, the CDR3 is TGTGCCAGCAGCTCCCGACTAGCGGGGTCGGAGACCCAGTACTTC.

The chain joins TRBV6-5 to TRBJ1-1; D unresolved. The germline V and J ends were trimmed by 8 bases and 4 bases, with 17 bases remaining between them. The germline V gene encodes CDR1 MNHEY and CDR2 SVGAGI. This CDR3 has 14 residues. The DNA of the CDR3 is TGTGCCAGCCGGTACCTTTCTATTGGCACTGAAGCTTTCTTT. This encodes CASRYLSIGTEAFF.

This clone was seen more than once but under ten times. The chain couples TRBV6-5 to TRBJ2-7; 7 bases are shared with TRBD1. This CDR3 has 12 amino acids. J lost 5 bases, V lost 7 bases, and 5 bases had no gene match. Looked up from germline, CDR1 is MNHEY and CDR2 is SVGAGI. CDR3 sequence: CASIPGGHEQYF. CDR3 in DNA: TGTGCCAGCATCCCAGGGGGACACGAGCAGTACTTC.

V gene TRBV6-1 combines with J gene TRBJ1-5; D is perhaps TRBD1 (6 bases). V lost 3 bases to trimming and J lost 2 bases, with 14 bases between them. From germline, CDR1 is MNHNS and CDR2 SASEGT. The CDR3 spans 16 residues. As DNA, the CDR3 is TGTGCCAGCAGTGACTATCAGGGGACCGGCAATCAGCCCCAGCATTTT. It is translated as CASSDYQGTGNQPQHF.

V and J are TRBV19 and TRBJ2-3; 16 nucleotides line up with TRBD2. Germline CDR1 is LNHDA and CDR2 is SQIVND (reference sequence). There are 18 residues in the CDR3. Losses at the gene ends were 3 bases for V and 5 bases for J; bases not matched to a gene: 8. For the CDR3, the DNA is TGTGCCAGTAGTATCCCGGGACTAGCGGGGGGGCCTTTAGATACGCAGTATTTT. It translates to CASSIPGLAGGPLDTQYF.

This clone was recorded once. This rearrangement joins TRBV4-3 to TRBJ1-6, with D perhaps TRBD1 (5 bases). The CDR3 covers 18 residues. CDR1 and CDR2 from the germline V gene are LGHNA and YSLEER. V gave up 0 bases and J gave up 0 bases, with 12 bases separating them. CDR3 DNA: TGCGCCAGCAGCCAAGAGCCGGTCGGGGGCTCCTATAATTCACCCCTCCACTTT. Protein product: CASSQEPVGGSYNSPLHF.

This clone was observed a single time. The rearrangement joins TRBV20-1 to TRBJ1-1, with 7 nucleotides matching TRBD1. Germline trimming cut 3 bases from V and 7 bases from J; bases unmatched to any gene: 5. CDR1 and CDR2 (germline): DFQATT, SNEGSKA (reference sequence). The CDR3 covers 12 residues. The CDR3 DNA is TGCAGTGCTAGTCCGGGGACAGTTGAAGCTTTCTTT. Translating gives CSASPGTVEAFF.

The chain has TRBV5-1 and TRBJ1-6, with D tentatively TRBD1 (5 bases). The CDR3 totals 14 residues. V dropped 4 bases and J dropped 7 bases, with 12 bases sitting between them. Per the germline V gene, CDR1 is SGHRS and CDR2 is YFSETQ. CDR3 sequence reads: CASSPQTENSPLHF. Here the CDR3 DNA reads TGCGCCAGCAGCCCTCAGACAGAAAATTCACCCCTCCACTTT.

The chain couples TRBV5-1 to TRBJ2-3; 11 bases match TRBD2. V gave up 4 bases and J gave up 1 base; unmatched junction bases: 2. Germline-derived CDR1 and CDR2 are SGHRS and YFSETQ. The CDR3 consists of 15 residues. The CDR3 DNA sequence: TGCGCCAGCAGCCCGGGACTAGCGGGCACAGATACGCAGTATTTT. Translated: CASSPGLAGTDTQYF. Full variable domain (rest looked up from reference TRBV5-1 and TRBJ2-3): KAGVTQTPRYLIKTRGQQVTLSCSPISGHRSVSWYQQTPGQGLQFLFEYFSETQRNKGNFPGRFSGRQFSNSRSEMNVSTLELGDSALYLCASSPGLAGTDTQYFGPGTRLTVL.

As DNA, the CDR3 is TGTGCCAGCAGGACTCAGGGGAGCTCCTATAATTCACCCCTCCACTTT. It codes for CASRTQGSSYNSPLHF. V and J are TRBV28 and TRBJ1-6; TRBD1 is a possible D gene (6 bases). The CDR3 sequence is 16 residues long. V was pared by 6 bases and J by 0 bases, with 12 bases between. Germline CDR1 MDHEN, CDR2 SYDVKM.

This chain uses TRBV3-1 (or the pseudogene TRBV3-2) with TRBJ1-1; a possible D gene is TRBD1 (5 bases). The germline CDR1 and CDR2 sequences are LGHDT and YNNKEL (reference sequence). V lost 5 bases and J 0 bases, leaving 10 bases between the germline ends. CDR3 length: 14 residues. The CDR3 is CASSARAVNTEAFF. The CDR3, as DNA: TGTGCCAGCAGCGCCAGGGCGGTGAACACTGAAGCTTTCTTT.

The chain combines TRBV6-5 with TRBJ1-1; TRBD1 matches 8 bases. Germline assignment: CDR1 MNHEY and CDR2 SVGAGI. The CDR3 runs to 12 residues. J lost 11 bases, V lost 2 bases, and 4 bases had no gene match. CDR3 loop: CASSYDRQGAFF. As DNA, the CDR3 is TGTGCCAGCAGTTACGATCGACAGGGGGCTTTCTTT.

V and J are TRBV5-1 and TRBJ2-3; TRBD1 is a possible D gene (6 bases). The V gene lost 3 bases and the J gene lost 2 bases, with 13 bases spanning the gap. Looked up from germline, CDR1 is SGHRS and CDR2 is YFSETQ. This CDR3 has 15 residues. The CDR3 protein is CASSSPGQTTDTQYF. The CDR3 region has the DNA TGCGCCAGCAGCTCCCCCGGACAGACCACAGATACGCAGTATTTT.

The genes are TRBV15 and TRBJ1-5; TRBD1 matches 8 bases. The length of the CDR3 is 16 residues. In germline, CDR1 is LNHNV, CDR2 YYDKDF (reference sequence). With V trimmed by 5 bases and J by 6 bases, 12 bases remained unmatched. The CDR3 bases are TGTGCCACCAGCGGGGGACAGGACGGGACCTCTCAGCCCCAGCATTTT. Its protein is CATSGGQDGTSQPQHF.

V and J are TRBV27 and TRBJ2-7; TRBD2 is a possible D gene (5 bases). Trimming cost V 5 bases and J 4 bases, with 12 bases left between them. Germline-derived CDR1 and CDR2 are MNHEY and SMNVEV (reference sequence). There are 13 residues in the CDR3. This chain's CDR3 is CASSRNGVYEQYF. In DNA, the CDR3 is TGTGCCAGCAGTAGAAACGGGGTGTACGAGCAGTACTTC.

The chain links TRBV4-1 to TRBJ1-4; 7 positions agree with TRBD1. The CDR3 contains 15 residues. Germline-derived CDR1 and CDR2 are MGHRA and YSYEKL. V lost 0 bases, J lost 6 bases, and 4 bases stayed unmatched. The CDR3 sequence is CASSQEMRGHEKLFF. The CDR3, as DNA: TGCGCCAGCAGCCAAGAAATGAGGGGGCATGAAAAACTGTTTTTT.

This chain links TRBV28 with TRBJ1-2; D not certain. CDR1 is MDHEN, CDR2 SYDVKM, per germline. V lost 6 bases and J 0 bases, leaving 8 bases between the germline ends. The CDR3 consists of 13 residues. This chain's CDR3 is CASSAWPNYGYTF. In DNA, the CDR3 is TGTGCCAGCAGCGCCTGGCCTAACTATGGCTACACCTTC.

CDR3 residues: CASSQQGFGNTIYF. The CDR3 bases are TGTGCCAGTAGTCAACAGGGTTTTGGAAACACCATATATTTT. V and J are TRBV19 and TRBJ1-3; tentative D call: TRBD1 (6 bases). The CDR3 is 14 residues long. Germline assignment: CDR1 LNHDA and CDR2 SQIVND (reference sequence). The germline V and J ends were trimmed by 5 bases and 3 bases, with 11 bases remaining between them.

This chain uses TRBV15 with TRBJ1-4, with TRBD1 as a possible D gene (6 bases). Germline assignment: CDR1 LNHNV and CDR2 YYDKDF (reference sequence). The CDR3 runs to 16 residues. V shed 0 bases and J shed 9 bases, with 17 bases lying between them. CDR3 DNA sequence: TGTGCCACCAGCAGAGATCCGGGGGGGGCTCCTAAAAAACTGTTTTTT. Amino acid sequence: CATSRDPGGAPKKLFF.

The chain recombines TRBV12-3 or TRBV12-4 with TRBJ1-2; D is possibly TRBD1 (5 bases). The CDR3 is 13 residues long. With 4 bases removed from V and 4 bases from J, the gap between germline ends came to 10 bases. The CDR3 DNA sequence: TGTGCCAGCAGTTCCTCGACAGCCTATGGCTACACCTTC. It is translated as CASSSSTAYGYTF.

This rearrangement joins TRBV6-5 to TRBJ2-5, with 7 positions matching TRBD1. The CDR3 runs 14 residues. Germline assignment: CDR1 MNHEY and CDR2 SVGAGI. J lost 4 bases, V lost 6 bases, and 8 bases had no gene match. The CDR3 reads CASRLTGAVETQYF. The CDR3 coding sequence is TGTGCCAGCAGGCTTACAGGGGCCGTAGAGACCCAGTACTTC.

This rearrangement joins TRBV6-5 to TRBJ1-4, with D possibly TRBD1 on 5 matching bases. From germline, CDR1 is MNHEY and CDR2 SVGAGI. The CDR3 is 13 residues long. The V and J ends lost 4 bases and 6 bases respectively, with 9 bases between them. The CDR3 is CASSWGGDEKLFF. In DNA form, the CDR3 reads TGTGCCAGCAGTTGGGGCGGGGATGAAAAACTGTTTTTT.

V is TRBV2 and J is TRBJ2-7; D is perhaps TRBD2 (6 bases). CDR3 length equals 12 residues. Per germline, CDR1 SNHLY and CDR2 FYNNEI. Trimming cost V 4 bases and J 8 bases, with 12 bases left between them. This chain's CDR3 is CASSVEGFQQYF. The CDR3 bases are TGTGCCAGCAGTGTGGAGGGTTTCCAGCAGTACTTC.

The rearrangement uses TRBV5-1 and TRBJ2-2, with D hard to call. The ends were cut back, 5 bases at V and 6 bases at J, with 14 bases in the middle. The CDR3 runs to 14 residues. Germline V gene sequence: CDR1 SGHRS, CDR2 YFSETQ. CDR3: CASRFLGESGELFF. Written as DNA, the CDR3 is TGCGCCAGCAGGTTCCTAGGCGAGTCCGGGGAGCTGTTTTTT.

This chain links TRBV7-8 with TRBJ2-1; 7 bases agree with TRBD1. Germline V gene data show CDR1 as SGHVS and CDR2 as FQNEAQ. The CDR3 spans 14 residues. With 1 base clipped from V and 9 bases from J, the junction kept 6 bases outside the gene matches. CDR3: CASSLGTGSGEQFF. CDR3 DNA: TGTGCCAGCAGCTTAGGGACAGGTTCCGGTGAGCAGTTCTTC.

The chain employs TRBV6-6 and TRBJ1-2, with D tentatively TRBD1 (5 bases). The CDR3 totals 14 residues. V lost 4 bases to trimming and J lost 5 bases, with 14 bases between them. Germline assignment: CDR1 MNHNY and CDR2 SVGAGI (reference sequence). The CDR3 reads CASSSNLGGYGYTF. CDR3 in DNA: TGTGCCAGCAGTTCCAATTTGGGGGGATATGGCTACACCTTC.